These T cell receptor beta chains were read from a single sample in a study of regulatory T cells in long-lasting Graves disease. TCRdb reprocessed the multiplex PCR reads with MiXCR, giving one entry per CDR3 protein. The table shows hundreds of thousands of distinct CDR3 sequences, with less than 25% occurring only once. Sequences were derived from peripheral blood mononuclear cells (PBMCs), sampled when the disease was refractory, from a patient treated with antithyroid drugs. Receptors were obtained from a female donor with Graves disease. Both conserved end residues are part of each CDR3. D genes are given only for firm matches. Only some rows state a clone size, as once, few, many or a class for expanded clones.

>TRBJ2-7|-|TRBD2|TRBV9
TGTGCCAGCAGCGTAGGAAGCGGGAGAGGCAACGAGCAGTACTTC
CASSVGSGRGNEQYF
>TRBJ2-7|few|TRBD1|TRBV7-9
TGTGCCAGCAGCCAGGACCCGGGACAGGGACCCTACGAGCAGTACTTC
CASSQDPGQGPYEQYF
>TRBJ2-7|-|-|TRBV6-2/TRBV6-3
TGTGCCAGCAGGGCGACGCAGGGGTTACAAGCCGAGCAGTACTTC
CASRATQGLQAEQYF
>TRBJ2-2|many|TRBD1|TRBV28
TGTGCCACCCTCCCCCGGGACAGGGCGAACACCGGGGAGCTGTTTTTT
CATLPRDRANTGELFF
>TRBJ1-4|few|TRBD1|TRBV7-9
TGTGCCAGCAGCTTAGGCTACCTCGACAGGGAACTGTTTTTT
CASSLGYLDRELFF
>TRBJ2-5|many|-|TRBV7-3
TGTGCCAGCAGCTTAAACCAAGGGTTACAAGAGACCCAGTACTTC
CASSLNQGLQETQYF
>TRBJ1-6|-|-|TRBV4-3
TGCGCCAGCAGCCAAGCCAGATTTTATTCACCCCTCCACTTT
CASSQARFYSPLHF
>TRBJ2-5|many|-|TRBV2
TGTGCCAGCACCGCCGGGCCGCAGGGGGAGACCCAGTACTTC
CASTAGPQGETQYF
>TRBJ2-7|-|-|TRBV19
TGTGCCAGTAGTATAGCGGACACCGATTACGAGCAGTACTTC
CASSIADTDYEQYF
>TRBJ2-7|-|TRBD2|TRBV7-2
TGTGCCAGCAGCTTACTCCGAACTAGCGACTCCTACGAGCAGTACTTC
CASSLLRTSDSYEQYF
>TRBJ2-3|-|-|TRBV11-2
TGTGCCAGCAGCCCCGGACCCGTAGCACGTGGTACGCAGTATTTT
CASSPGPVARGTQYF
>TRBJ2-2|few|TRBD2|TRBV9
TGTGCCAGCAGCGTAACTAGCGGGCACACCGGGGAGCTGTTTTTT
CASSVTSGHTGELFF
>TRBJ2-7|many|TRBD1|TRBV30
TGTGCCTGGAGCGCCGGGACAGGGCTCCACGAGCAGTACTTC
CAWSAGTGLHEQYF
>TRBJ2-7|many|-|TRBV11-2
TGTGCCAGCAGCCCACGACTAGTTACCTACGAGCAGTACTTC
CASSPRLVTYEQYF
>TRBJ2-7|many|TRBD1|TRBV7-8
TGTGCCAGCAGCCCGCCGATGACAGGGGTCGCCGCCAGCGAGCAGTACTTC
CASSPPMTGVAASEQYF
>TRBJ1-1|few|-|TRBV6-5
TGTGCCAGCAGTTCGGGGGGATTCACTGAAGCTTTCTTT
CASSSGGFTEAFF
>TRBJ1-2|many|-|TRBV28
TGTGCCAGCAGTAGCTTCGGATACAACTATGGCTACACCTTC
CASSSFGYNYGYTF
>TRBJ1-2|few|-|TRBV5-1
TGCGCCAGCAGCTTGGACGGACCTAACTATGGCTACACCTTC
CASSLDGPNYGYTF
>TRBJ2-5|few|-|TRBV4-1
TGCGCCAGCAGCCATTCTGGAGGGCGGATGTCTGAGACCCAGTACTTC
CASSHSGGRMSETQYF
>TRBJ2-7|-|TRBD2|TRBV20-1
TGCAGTCCTAGCGGTTCTAACTCCTACGAGCAGTACTTC
CSPSGSNSYEQYF
>TRBJ2-1|-|-|TRBV10-3
TGTGCCATCAGTGAGGGTTATGAGCAGTTCTTC
CAISEGYEQFF
>TRBJ2-5|-|-|TRBV4-1
TGCGCCAGCAGCCAAGATTCGTTGGGGCAAGAGACCCAGTACTTC
CASSQDSLGQETQYF
>TRBJ2-7|many|-|TRBV5-1
TGCGCCAGCAGCTTGCCGGGACTCGGACGGCACGAGCAGTACTTC
CASSLPGLGRHEQYF
>TRBJ2-2|-|TRBD1|TRBV9
TGTGCCAGCAGCCCCCCGGGACAGGTTGTCGAGGAGCTGTTTTTT
CASSPPGQVVEELFF
>TRBJ1-6|many|-|TRBV9
TGTGCCAGCAGCGCCAGAGTATCGGGTTCACCCCTCCACTTT
CASSARVSGSPLHF